This T cell receptor (beta chain) was recovered during a study of OX40 agonist ivuxolimab in advanced cancers. Study summary: Dose-escalation patients' cancers were hepatocellular carcinoma, melanoma, renal cell or head and neck cancer. Having had anti-PD-1, anti-PD-L1 or anti-CTLA-4 therapy before was allowed, and roughly 40% had some. General study findings and limits: At 0.1 to 3.0 mg/kg and by week 6, CD4+ and CD8+ T cells in the blood had expanded clonally.

Enrollment shut out patients with autoimmune disease history or systemic immunosuppression. Germline CDR1 and CDR2: SGHDT and YYEEEE. There are 12 residues in the CDR3. The V and J ends lost 3 bases and 3 bases respectively, with 7 bases between them. Repertoires were generated with immunoSEQ multiplex PCR, while TCRdb's copy carries only in-frame clones and drops some. Of 77,000 or so clones listed, roughly 89% are singletons. Of note for this clone: The antigen remains undetermined.

The clonotype comes from an adult with an advanced solid tumor such as melanoma, head and neck, liver or kidney cancer. The specimen was CD4+ or CD8+ T cells sorted from blood, collected in a trial of the OX40 agonist ivuxolimab. The rearrangement links TRBV5-6 to TRBJ2-7; no firm D call. This CDR3 reads CASSYNRYEQYF. The CDR3, as DNA: TGTGCCAGCAGCTATAATCGCTACGAGCAGTACTTC.